This T cell receptor (beta chain) was sequenced in a study of blood T cells in healthy people across ages. Study-wide results and limits: Naive CD4+ cell counts and diversity both ran higher in long-lived than in aged donors. Per-million-T-cell TCR beta diversity fell roughly linearly with age.

A J-beta primer mix and a sample-barcoded 5' primer were used in a second PCR of roughly 7 to 12 cycles. The template-switch adaptor was a 5' adaptor with 12 random nucleotides. It tagged each cDNA molecule. TCRdb recomputed calls from the 5' RACE reads with MiXCR, one row per CDR3 protein. There are 1.5 million or so distinct CDR3 sequences in the sample; 42% occur only once, and 4% lies in the top ten. V lost 6 bases and J lost 2; bases outside the gene matches: 12. Per the germline V gene, CDR1 is DFQATT and CDR2 is SNEGSKA (reference sequence). This CDR3 is 16 amino acids long. Remarks on this clonotype: Its antigen is still unknown.

The sequenced sample consisted of blood. J is TRBJ2-3 and V is TRBV20-1; 9 positions match TRBD1. The TCR comes from a woman aged 18-30 years in good health. CDR3 region: CSAGLLQGALTDTQYF. For the CDR3, the DNA is TGCAGTGCCGGACTCCTACAGGGGGCTCTCACAGATACGCAGTATTTT.